A single sample gave rise to the 3 T cell receptor beta chains below, sequenced in a study of graft-versus-host responses after intestinal transplantation (dated by TCRdb to the early 2020s). The library relied on the immunoSEQ multiplex PCR assay. TCRdb obtained this table from immuneACCESS and retained in-frame rearrangements with V and J assigned. These tables miss some clones; where compared with another copy, unresolved V genes account for less than half of the shortfall, and the remainder is unexplained. For this sample there are some 90,000 clones; 75% to 95% appear just once. The ten largest account for approximately 5.6% of the sample. This specimen's time point label, per the study, means: cells obtained before transplantation from donor or recipient. These receptors have no identified antigens. The source was unstimulated CD8+ T cells sorted from spleen or lymph node cells, collected before intestinal transplant. The receptors stem from a human donor who received an intestinal transplant.

J is TRBJ2-3 and V is TRBV11-2; D is possibly TRBD2 (6 bases). The CDR3 is 14 amino acids. Trimming stripped 6 bases from V and 4 bases from J, with 14 bases between. CDR1 and CDR2 from the germline V gene are SGHAT and FQNNGV. DNA of the CDR3: TGTGCCAGCAGTTTATGGGGGGTGGCAGATACGCAGTATTTT. As protein: CASSLWGVADTQYF.

J is TRBJ2-5 and V is TRBV29-1; 14 bases line up with TRBD2. CDR3 size: 14 residues. The V gene end was trimmed by 5 bases and the J gene end by 4 bases; junction bases not matched to a gene: 3. Germline values: CDR1 SQVTM, CDR2 ANQGSEA. CDR3 sequence: CSVNGLAGGETQYF. CDR3 nucleotides: TGCAGCGTTAATGGACTAGCGGGAGGAGAGACCCAGTACTTC.

This clone was seen just once. V and J are TRBV6-5 and TRBJ2-5, with D perhaps matching TRBD1 (6 bases). Deletions cut 0 bases from V and 4 bases from J, with 12 bases between. CDR3 size: 15 residues. Germline CDR1 MNHEY, CDR2 SVGAGI. The CDR3 DNA reads TGTGCCAGCAGTTACTCGCCAGGGGACGTAGAGACCCAGTACTTC. Encoded protein: CASSYSPGDVETQYF.